A selection of T cell receptor beta chains follows, all from one sample in a study of vaccination and CD4 T cells after COVID-19. What these receptors recognize is not known. TCRdb itself ran the PCR reads through MiXCR, one entry per CDR3 protein. The table lists under 25,000 distinct CDR3 sequences, 20% to 30% of them singletons. The sample taken for sequencing was cultured CD4+ T cells from blood. Source of these receptors: a human donor with COVID-19. CDR3s include the opening cysteine and the closing phenylalanine or tryptophan. Each record gives: J gene, V gene, D gene, clone size, CDR3 protein, CDR3 DNA. The D gene is left open where the match is weak. Some rows have no size entry. The others give once, few or many, or a class for an expanded clone.

>TRBJ2-1|TRBV7-2|TRBD2|NA
CASSFRSGGGDEQFF
TGTGCCAGCAGCTTTCGTAGCGGGGGCGGGGATGAGCAGTTCTTC
>TRBJ1-5|TRBV6-1|NA|NA
CASPRRGHSNQPQHF
TGTGCCAGCCCCCGACGGGGGCATAGCAATCAGCCCCAGCATTTT
>TRBJ1-3|TRBV6-1|NA|few
CASKPGLAGNTIYF
TGTGCCAGCAAGCCAGGGTTGGCTGGAAACACCATATATTTT
>TRBJ2-5|TRBV28|NA|once
CASSLALQGKTQYF
TGTGCCAGCAGTTTAGCGTTGCAGGGAAAGACCCAGTACTTC
>TRBJ1-5|TRBV20-1|NA|NA
CSARGGWDQPQHF
TGCAGTGCTAGAGGGGGCTGGGATCAGCCCCAGCATTTT
>TRBJ2-5|TRBV5-6|TRBD1|NA
CASSSPLQGAKQETQYF
TGTGCCAGCAGCTCCCCTCTACAGGGGGCGAAGCAAGAGACCCAGTACTTC
>TRBJ1-6|TRBV20-1|NA|medium-sized
CSARDLRSPLHF
TGCAGTGCTAGAGATTTGCGCTCACCCCTCCACTTT
>TRBJ2-5|TRBV19|TRBD1|NA
CASAGDSSGTQYF
TGTGCCAGCGCCGGGGACAGCTCAGGGACCCAGTACTTC
>TRBJ2-1|TRBV6-1|NA|NA
CASIIGGYNEQFF
TGTGCCAGCATAATCGGCGGATACAATGAGCAGTTCTTC
>TRBJ2-3|TRBV19|TRBD2|few
CASSRTSGGLSTDTQYF
TGTGCCAGTAGTAGGACTAGCGGGGGTCTGAGCACAGATACGCAGTATTTT
>TRBJ1-6|TRBV10-1|NA|NA
CASSGGMGSPLHF
TGCGCCAGCAGTGGGGGCATGGGTTCACCCCTCCACTTT
>TRBJ2-3|TRBV10-1|NA|few
CASRRGERTDTQYF
TGCGCCAGCAGACGCGGGGAGCGCACAGATACGCAGTATTTT
>TRBJ2-2|TRBV11-2|TRBD2|few
CASSPASGAIGELFF
TGTGCCAGCAGCCCCGCTAGCGGGGCGATCGGGGAGCTGTTTTTT
>TRBJ2-5|TRBV14|NA|NA
CASSQDPRKETQYF
TGTGCCAGCAGCCAAGATCCCCGGAAAGAGACCCAGTACTTC
>TRBJ1-5|TRBV20-1|NA|medium-sized
CKAGSSNQPQHF
TGCAAGGCGGGGTCCAGCAATCAGCCCCAGCATTTT
>TRBJ2-7|TRBV6-5|TRBD1|NA
CASSYRPLGQGSYEQYF
TGTGCCAGCAGTTACCGTCCCCTGGGACAGGGATCCTACGAGCAGTACTTC
>TRBJ1-2|TRBV6-1|NA|NA
CASRQVNYGYTF
TGTGCCAGCAGACAAGTTAACTATGGCTACACCTTC
>TRBJ2-7|TRBV6-1|TRBD2|NA
CASRPLTSPHEQYF
TGTGCCAGCAGACCCTTGACTAGCCCCCACGAGCAGTACTTC
>TRBJ2-1|TRBV7-7|NA|NA
CASSLGPGLYNEQFF
TGTGCTAGCAGCTTAGGTCCCGGTCTCTACAATGAGCAGTTCTTC
>TRBJ2-5|TRBV19|NA|few
CASSKGASETQYF
TGTGCCAGTAGTAAAGGGGCCAGTGAGACCCAGTACTTC
>TRBJ1-2|TRBV12-3/TRBV12-4|TRBD1|few
CASSFSRTGGFGYTF
TGTGCCAGCAGTTTTTCGCGGACAGGGGGCTTTGGCTACACCTTC
>TRBJ2-7|TRBV7-3|TRBD2|NA
CASSLGGGAAEQYF
TGTGCCAGCAGCTTAGGCGGGGGGGCCGCCGAGCAGTACTTC
>TRBJ1-3|TRBV6-5|NA|NA
CASSYSYPVGGHLSSGNTIYF
TGTGCCAGCAGTTACTCCTACCCGGTCGGGGGACACCTAAGCTCTGGAAACACCATATATTTT
>TRBJ1-1|TRBV15|NA|few
CATSRDFGAEAFF
TGTGCCACCAGCAGAGATTTCGGGGCTGAAGCTTTCTTT
>TRBJ2-1|TRBV20-1|TRBD2|NA
CSASAYGGAADEQFF
TGCAGTGCTAGTGCGTACGGGGGGGCCGCCGATGAGCAGTTCTTC
>TRBJ1-5|TRBV10-1|NA|few
CASSGGGPGDGNQPQHF
TGCGCCAGCAGTGGGGGGGGGCCAGGAGATGGGAATCAGCCCCAGCATTTT
>TRBJ1-1|TRBV5-6|TRBD1|NA
CASSQGQARWRAEAFF
TGTGCCAGCAGCCAGGGACAGGCAAGGTGGAGAGCTGAAGCTTTCTTT
>TRBJ1-1|TRBV6-1|NA|medium-sized
CASTNQGGVPEAFF
TGTGCCAGCACCAATCAGGGAGGGGTCCCTGAAGCTTTCTTT
>TRBJ2-1|TRBV24-1|TRBD1|few
CATSSRDRGQDEQFF
TGTGCCACCTCTTCCCGGGACAGGGGGCAGGATGAGCAGTTCTTC
>TRBJ1-6|TRBV6-5|NA|few
CASSSLQGIRDSPLHF
TGTGCCAGCAGTTCGTTACAGGGAATTCGGGATTCACCCCTCCACTTT
>TRBJ1-2|TRBV6-2/TRBV6-3|NA|few
CASSRTRGYTF
TGTGCCAGCAGCCGAACACGCGGCTACACCTTC
>TRBJ1-6|TRBV20-1|NA|NA
CSARTTVDNSPLHF
TGCAGTGCAAGGACAACGGTGGACAATTCACCCCTCCACTTT
>TRBJ2-1|TRBV7-3|TRBD2|few
CASSLGLAGGNEQFF
TGTGCCAGCAGCTTAGGTCTAGCGGGGGGCAATGAGCAGTTCTTC